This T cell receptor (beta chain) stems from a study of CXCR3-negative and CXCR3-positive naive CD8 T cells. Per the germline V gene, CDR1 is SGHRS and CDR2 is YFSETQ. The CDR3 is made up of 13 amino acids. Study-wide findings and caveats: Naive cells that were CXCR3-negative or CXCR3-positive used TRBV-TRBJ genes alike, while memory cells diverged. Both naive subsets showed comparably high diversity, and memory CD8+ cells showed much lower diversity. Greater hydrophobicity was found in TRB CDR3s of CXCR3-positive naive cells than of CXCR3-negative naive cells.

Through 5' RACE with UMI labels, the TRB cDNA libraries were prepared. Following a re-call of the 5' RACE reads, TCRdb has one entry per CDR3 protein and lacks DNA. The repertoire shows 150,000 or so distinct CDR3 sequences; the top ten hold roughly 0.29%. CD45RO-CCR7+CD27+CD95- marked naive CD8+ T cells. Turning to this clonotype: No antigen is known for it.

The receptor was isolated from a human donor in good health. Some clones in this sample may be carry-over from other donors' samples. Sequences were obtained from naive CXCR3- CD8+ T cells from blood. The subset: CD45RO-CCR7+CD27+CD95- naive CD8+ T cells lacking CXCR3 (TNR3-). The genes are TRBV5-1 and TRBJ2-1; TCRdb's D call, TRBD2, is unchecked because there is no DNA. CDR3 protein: CASSLGQGYEQFF.